Included here is one T cell receptor (beta chain) sequence, with context. Its antigen is as yet unknown. PCR or immunohistochemistry showed mismatch repair deficiency in every enrolled patient. The data are from a study of PD-1 blockade in mismatch repair-deficient tumors. Whole-study context: Patients had about eleven mismatch repair-deficient cancer types and were previously treated and progressing.

General observations from the study: Tumor-resident clones, often undetectable pretreatment in blood, expanded then contracted after pembrolizumab.

The protocol was immunoSEQ multiplex PCR, while the TCRdb copy is restricted to in-frame clones and leaves out a portion. The sample contains about 24,000 clones, more than 80% of which appear only once. Trimming left V 0 bases short and J 4 bases short, with 3 bases between. In germline, CDR1 is SGHVS, CDR2 FNYEAQ. The CDR3 extends over 12 amino acids. Sequenced material: peripheral blood, taken 12 weeks after starting pembrolizumab. The chain links TRBV7-6 to TRBJ2-5, with D unclear. This clonotype was obtained from an adult with mismatch repair-deficient cancer. In DNA, the CDR3 is TGTGCCAGCAGCTTAGCTAGAGAGACCCAGTACTTC. Its translation: CASSLARETQYF.